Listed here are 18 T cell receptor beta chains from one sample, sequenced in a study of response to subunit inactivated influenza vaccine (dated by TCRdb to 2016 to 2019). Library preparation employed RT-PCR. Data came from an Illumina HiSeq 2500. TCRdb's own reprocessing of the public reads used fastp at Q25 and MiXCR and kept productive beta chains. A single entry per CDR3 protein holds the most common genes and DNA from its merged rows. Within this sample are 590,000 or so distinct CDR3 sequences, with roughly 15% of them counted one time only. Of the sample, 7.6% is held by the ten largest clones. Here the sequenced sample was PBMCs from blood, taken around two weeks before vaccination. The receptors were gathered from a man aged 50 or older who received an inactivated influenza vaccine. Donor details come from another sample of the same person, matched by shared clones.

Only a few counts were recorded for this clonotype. This CDR3 is CASSRRIDNEQFF. The CDR3 DNA reads as TGTGCCAGCAGCCGACGGATTGACAATGAGCAGTTCTTC. This chain uses TRBV7-2 with TRBJ2-1; the D is unclear. Deletions cut 5 bases from V and 5 bases from J, with 10 bases between. CDR1 and CDR2 from the germline V gene are SGHTA and FQGNSA. This CDR3 comprises 13 residues.

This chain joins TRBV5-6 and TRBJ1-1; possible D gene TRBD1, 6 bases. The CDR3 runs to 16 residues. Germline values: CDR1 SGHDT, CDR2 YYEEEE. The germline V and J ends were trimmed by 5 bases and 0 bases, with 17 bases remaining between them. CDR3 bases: TGTGCCAGCAGTTGGGGGGTTGCAGGGGTGAACACTGAAGCTTTCTTT. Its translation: CASSWGVAGVNTEAFF.

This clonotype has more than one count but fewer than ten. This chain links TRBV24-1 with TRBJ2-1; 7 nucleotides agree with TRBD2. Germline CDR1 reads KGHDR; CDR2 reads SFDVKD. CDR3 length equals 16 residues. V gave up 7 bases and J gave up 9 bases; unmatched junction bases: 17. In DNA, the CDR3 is TGTGCCACCAGCACACCGCGGGAGTCGGTTTCCGGTGAGCAGTTCTTC. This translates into CATSTPRESVSGEQFF.

The CDR3 DNA sequence: TGTGCCAGCAGTTACTGGGACACCCAAGAGACCCAGTACTTC. Its translation is CASSYWDTQETQYF. The genes are TRBV6-5 and TRBJ2-5, with D tentatively TRBD1 (6 bases). The CDR3 spans 14 residues. V was trimmed by 1 base and J by 1 base, leaving 7 bases between them. Germline V gene sequence: CDR1 MNHEY, CDR2 SVGAGI.

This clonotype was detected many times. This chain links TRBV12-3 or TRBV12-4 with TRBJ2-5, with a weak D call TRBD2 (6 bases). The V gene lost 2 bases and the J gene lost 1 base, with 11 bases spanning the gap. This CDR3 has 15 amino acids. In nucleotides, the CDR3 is TGTGCCAGCAGTTTATTCGGGGGACTCCAAGAGACCCAGTACTTC. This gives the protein CASSLFGGLQETQYF.

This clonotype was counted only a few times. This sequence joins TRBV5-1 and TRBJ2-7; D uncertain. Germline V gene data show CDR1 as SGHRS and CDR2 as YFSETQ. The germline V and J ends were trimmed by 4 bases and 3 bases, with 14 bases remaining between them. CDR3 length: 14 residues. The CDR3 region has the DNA TGCGCCAGCAGCCAAGACATAAACAACTACGAGCAGTACTTC. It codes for CASSQDINNYEQYF. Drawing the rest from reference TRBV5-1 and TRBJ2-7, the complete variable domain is KAGVTQTPRYLIKTRGQQVTLSCSPISGHRSVSWYQQTPGQGLQFLFEYFSETQRNKGNFPGRFSGRQFSNSRSEMNVSTLELGDSALYLCASSQDINNYEQYFGPGTRLTVT.

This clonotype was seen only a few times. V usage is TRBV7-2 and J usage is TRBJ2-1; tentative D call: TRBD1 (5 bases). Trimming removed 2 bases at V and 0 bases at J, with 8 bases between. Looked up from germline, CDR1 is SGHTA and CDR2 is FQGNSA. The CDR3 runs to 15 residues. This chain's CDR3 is CASSLSGNSYNEQFF. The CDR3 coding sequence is TGTGCCAGCAGCTTATCAGGGAACTCCTACAATGAGCAGTTCTTC.

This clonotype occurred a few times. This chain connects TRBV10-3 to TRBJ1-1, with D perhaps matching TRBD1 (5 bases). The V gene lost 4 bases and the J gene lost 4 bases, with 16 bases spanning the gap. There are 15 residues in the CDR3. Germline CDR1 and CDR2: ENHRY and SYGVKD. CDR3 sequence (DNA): TGTGCCATCAGTGGTCGGGGGGTAGGGTCCACTGAAGCTTTCTTT. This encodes CAISGRGVGSTEAFF.

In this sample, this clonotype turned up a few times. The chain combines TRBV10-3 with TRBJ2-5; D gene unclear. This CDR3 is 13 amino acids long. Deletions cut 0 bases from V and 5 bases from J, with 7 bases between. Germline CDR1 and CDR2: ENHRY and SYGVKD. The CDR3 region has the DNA TGTGCCATCAGTGAGTCAGCGACTGAGACCCAGTACTTC. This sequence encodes CAISESATETQYF.

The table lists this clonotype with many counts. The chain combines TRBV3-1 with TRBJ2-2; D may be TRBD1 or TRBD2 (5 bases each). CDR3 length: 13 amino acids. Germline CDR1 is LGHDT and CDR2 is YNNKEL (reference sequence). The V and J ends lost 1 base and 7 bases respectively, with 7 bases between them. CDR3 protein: CASSQGDRGELFF. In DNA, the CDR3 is TGTGCCAGCAGCCAAGGGGACCGCGGGGAGCTGTTTTTT.

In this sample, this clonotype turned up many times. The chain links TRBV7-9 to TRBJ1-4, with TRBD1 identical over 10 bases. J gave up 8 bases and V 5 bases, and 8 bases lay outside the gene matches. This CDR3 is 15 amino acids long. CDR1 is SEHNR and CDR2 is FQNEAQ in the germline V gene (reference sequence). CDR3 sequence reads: CASSQWTGGEEKLFF. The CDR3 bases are TGTGCCAGCAGCCAATGGACAGGGGGAGAGGAAAAACTGTTTTTT.

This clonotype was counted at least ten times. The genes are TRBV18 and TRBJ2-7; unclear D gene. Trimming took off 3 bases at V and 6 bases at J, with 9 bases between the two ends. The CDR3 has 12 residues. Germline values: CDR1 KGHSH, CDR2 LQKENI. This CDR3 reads CASSPVLGEQYF. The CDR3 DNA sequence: TGTGCCAGCTCACCCGTCCTAGGCGAGCAGTACTTC.

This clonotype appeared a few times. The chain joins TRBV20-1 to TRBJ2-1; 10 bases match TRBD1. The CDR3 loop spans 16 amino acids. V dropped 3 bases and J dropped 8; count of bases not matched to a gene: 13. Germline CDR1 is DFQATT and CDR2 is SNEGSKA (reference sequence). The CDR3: CSASTPWTGGDDEQFF. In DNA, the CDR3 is TGCAGTGCTAGTACACCTTGGACAGGGGGTGACGATGAGCAGTTCTTC.

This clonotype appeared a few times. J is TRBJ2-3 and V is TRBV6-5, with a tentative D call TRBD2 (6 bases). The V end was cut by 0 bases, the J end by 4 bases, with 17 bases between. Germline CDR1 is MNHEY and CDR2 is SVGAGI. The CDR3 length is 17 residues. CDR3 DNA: TGTGCCAGCAGTTACTCGAGTAGCAGCGGCGGGGCAGATACGCAGTATTTT. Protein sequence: CASSYSSSSGGADTQYF.

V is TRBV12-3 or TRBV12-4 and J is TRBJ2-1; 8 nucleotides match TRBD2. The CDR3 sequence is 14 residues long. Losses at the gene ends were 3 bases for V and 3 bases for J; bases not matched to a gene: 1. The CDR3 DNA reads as TGTGCCAGCAGTTTGGGACTAGTCTACAATGAGCAGTTCTTC. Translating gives CASSLGLVYNEQFF.

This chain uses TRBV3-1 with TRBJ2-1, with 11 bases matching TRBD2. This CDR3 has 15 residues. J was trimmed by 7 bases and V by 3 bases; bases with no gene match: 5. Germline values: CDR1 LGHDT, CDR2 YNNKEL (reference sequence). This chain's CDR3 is CASSHLAGGTNEQFF. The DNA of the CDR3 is TGTGCCAGCAGCCACCTAGCGGGAGGTACGAATGAGCAGTTCTTC.

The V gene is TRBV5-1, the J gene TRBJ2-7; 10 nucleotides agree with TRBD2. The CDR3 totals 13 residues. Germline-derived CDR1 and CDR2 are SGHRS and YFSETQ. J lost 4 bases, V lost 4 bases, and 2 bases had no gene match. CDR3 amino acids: CASSSGGEYEQYF. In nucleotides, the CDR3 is TGCGCCAGCAGCAGCGGGGGGGAATACGAGCAGTACTTC. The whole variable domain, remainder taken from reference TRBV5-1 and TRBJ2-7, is KAGVTQTPRYLIKTRGQQVTLSCSPISGHRSVSWYQQTPGQGLQFLFEYFSETQRNKGNFPGRFSGRQFSNSRSEMNVSTLELGDSALYLCASSSGGEYEQYFGPGTRLTVT.

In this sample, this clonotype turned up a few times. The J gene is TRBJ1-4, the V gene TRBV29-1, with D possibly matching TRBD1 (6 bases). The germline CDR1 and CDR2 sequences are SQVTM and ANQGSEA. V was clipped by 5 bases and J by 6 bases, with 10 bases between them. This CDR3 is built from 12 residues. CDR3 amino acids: CSVRGPHEKLFF. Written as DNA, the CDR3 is TGCAGCGTTCGGGGGCCCCATGAAAAACTGTTTTTT.